This T cell receptor beta chain was observed in a study of blood T cell repertoires in COVID-19. About the research overall: T cells, B-cell-depleted T cells, or PBMCs provided the cDNA or gDNA that served as material.

CDR1 SGHRS and CDR2 YFSETQ come from the germline V gene. Unmatched junction bases numbered 8, after V lost 2 bases and J lost 7 bases. The CDR3 is 15 amino acids. Measured with immunoSEQ multiplex PCR; TCRdb has only the in-frame clones, and not every one. The sample lists about 200,000 clones, 75% to 85% occurring once. The rearrangement joins TRBV5-1 to TRBJ2-1; 8 bases line up with TRBD1. Sequencing was done on a sample of peripheral blood. This clonotype was sampled from a woman in her seventies with COVID-19, enrolled during active disease. The CDR3 bases are TGCGCCAGCAGCTTACAGGGGGGCCCCACTAATGAGCAGTTCTTC. Translation gives CASSLQGGPTNEQFF.